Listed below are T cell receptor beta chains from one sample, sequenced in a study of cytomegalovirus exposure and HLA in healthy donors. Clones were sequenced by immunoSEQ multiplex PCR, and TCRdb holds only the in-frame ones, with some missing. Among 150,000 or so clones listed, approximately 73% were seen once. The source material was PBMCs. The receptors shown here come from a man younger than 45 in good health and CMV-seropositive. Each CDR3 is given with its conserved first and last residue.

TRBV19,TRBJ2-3,CASSPGLALSLYDTQYF
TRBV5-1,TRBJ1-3,CASSFSPGNTIYF
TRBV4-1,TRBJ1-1,CASSRSGPGGGDTEAFF
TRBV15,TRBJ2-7,CATSRRLAFGYEQYF
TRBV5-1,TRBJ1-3,CASAESGFSGNTIYF
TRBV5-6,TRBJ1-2,CASSLDAGYGYTF
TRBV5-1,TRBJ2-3,CASSLAGQGAYTDTQYF
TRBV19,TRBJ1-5,CASSSRTGISDQPQHF
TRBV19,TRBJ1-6,CASSMGTGNSPLHF
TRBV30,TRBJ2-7,CAWSVLSYEQYF
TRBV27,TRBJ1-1,CATGAANAEAFF
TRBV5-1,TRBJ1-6,CASSLEGGRGSPLHF
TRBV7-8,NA,CASSIWTSGSYEQYF
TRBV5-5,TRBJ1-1,CASSLLSVGSEAFF
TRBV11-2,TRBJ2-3,CASRLPRTGGPSDTQYF
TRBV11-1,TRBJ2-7,CASSLAGTGNEQYF
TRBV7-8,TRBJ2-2,CASRSSGSGELFF
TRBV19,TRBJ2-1,CASSRTGTSYNEQFF
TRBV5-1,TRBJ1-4,CASSLVPGGGEKLFF
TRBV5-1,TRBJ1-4,CASSRDREGEKLFF
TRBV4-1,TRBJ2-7,CASSQAVLAGAYEQYF
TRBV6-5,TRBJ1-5,CASSHRGSNQPQHF
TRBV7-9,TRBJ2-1,CASSRGGLEFF
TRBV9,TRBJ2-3,CASSEAGASTDTQYF
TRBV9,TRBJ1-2,CASSVGTGGYGYTF
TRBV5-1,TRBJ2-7,CASSLVRGGEGYNSEQYF
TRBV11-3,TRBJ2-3,CASSLTGTGGLDTQYF